One sample yielded the 24 T cell receptor beta chains listed below, sequenced in a study of blood T cells in healthy people across ages. For the second PCR, which ran for about 7 to 11 cycles, a sample-barcoded 5' primer and a J-beta primer mix were used. A single record per CDR3 protein comes from TCRdb applying MiXCR to the 5' RACE reads. The sample gives around 620,000 distinct CDR3 sequences, 25% to 30% of which show up once; 18% is in the top ten. Sequenced material: blood. These receptors were collected from a woman aged 70-85 years in good health.

This clonotype was recorded a few times. One junction end disagrees with the germline gene, perhaps due to a read error. The chain joins TRBV29-1 to TRBJ2-7; 13 bases are a match to TRBD2. CDR3 length: 16 amino acids. The germline gives CDR1 SQVTM, CDR2 ANQGSEA. The DNA for the CDR3 is TGCAGCGTTGCTGGGACTAGCGGGGCTAGGTTTGGGGAGCAGCACTTC. It yields the protein CSVAGTSGARFGEQHF.

V usage is TRBV20-1 and J usage is TRBJ1-1; D gene ambiguous. CDR1 DFQATT and CDR2 SNEGSKA come from the germline V gene (reference sequence). The CDR3 consists of 17 residues. Trimming removed 0 bases at V and 3 bases at J, with 20 bases between. The CDR3 DNA follows: TGCAGTGCTAGAGATAGGTTCAGCGGGAGCCTGGACACTGAAGCTTTCTTT. Its translation: CSARDRFSGSLDTEAFF.

Comment on this clonotype: Given a much more abundant clone one base away, this may be a read error. The chain employs TRBV2 and TRBJ2-5, with 7 bases identical to TRBD2. The V and J ends lost 5 bases and 7 bases, in that order; junction bases with no gene match: 7. This CDR3 has 13 amino acids. The germline V gene has CDR1 SNHLY and CDR2 FYNNEI. This CDR3 is CASSPGPGGTQYF. The CDR3 bases are TGTGCCAGCAGTCCTGGTCCGGGAGGGACCCAGTACTTC.

CDR3 in amino acids: CASSRSTPQGAKASRTYEQYF. The CDR3 region has the DNA TGTGCCAGCAGCCGATCAACACCACAGGGGGCAAAAGCCTCCCGCACCTACGAGCAGTACTTC. This chain joins TRBV3-1 and TRBJ2-7; 9 bases match TRBD1. Trimming removed 4 bases from V and 2 bases from J; junction bases left unmatched: 24. CDR1 and CDR2 from the germline V gene are LGHDT and YNNKEL (reference sequence). The CDR3 is 21 residues long.

In the case of this clonotype: At one end, the junction sequence differs from germline, possibly due to a read error. The rearrangement links TRBV3-1 to TRBJ2-5; D not resolved. Germline CDR1 and CDR2: LGHDT and YNNKEL (reference sequence). The CDR3 contains 10 residues. CDR3 sequence (DNA): TGTGCCAGCAACCAAGAGACCCCGTACTTC. Amino acids: CASNQETPYF.

The chain employs TRBV5-1 and TRBJ2-1, with D possibly TRBD2 on 6 matching bases. V dropped 3 bases and J dropped 3 bases, with 10 bases sitting between them. Germline loops: CDR1 SGHRS, CDR2 YFSETQ. This CDR3 spans 14 amino acids. CDR3 DNA sequence: TGCGCCAGCAGCTCCGGGACTTACTACAATGAGCAGTTCTTC. It is translated as CASSSGTYYNEQFF.

This clonotype was found a few times. The rearrangement uses TRBV7-3 and TRBJ1-1; TRBD1 aligns across 7 bases. The CDR3 covers 16 residues. CDR1 is SGHTA, CDR2 FQGTGA, per germline. Trimming removed 1 base from V and 1 base from J; junction bases left unmatched: 6. In nucleotides, the CDR3 is TGTGCCAGCAGCTTAAGTCCTGGGACAGCGAACACTGAAGCTTTCTTT. Amino acid sequence: CASSLSPGTANTEAFF.

There are a few counts of this clonotype. The chain has TRBV5-1 and TRBJ1-3; the D gene is possibly TRBD1 (5 bases). CDR1 and CDR2 (germline): SGHRS, YFSETQ. The CDR3 extends over 16 amino acids. V lost 0 bases and J 4 bases, leaving 14 bases between the germline ends. The CDR3, as DNA: TGCGCCAGCAGCTTGGGGGGGACGGCCCTAGGAAACACCATATATTTT. It codes for CASSLGGTALGNTIYF.

This sequence joins TRBV10-3 and TRBJ1-2; no reliable D call. V dropped 0 bases and J dropped 0 bases, with 5 bases sitting between them. In germline, CDR1 is ENHRY, CDR2 SYGVKD. The CDR3 has 14 amino acids. This chain's CDR3 is CAISESHANYGYTF. CDR3 nucleotides: TGTGCCATCAGTGAGTCCCATGCTAACTATGGCTACACCTTC.

This chain connects TRBV20-1 to TRBJ2-3; 13 nucleotides line up with TRBD2. Germline V CDR1 and CDR2: DFQATT, SNEGSKA (reference sequence). Unmatched junction bases numbered 4, after V lost 1 base and J lost 9 bases. The CDR3 sequence is 14 residues long. In nucleotides, the CDR3 is TGCAGTGCTAGAGTCGGGACTAGCGGGATGACGCAGTATTTT. Translating it yields CSARVGTSGMTQYF.

V and J are TRBV10-3 and TRBJ2-3; D remains unclear. Germline V gives CDR1 ENHRY, CDR2 SYGVKD. The length of the CDR3 is 15 residues. V lost 2 bases, J lost 0 bases, and 9 bases lay in between. CDR3 coding DNA: TGTGCCATCAGTGAGAACGGGCTCAGCACAGATACGCAGTATTTT. It specifies CAISENGLSTDTQYF.

The chain uses TRBV4-3 and TRBJ2-6; D unclear. CDR1 and CDR2 (germline): LGHNA, YSLEER. This CDR3 has 15 amino acids. V lost 0 bases to trimming and J lost 1 base, with 4 bases between them. The CDR3 protein is CASSQEESGANVLTF. CDR3 nucleotide sequence: TGCGCCAGCAGCCAAGAGGAGTCTGGGGCCAACGTCCTGACTTTC.

The chain joins TRBV10-3 to TRBJ2-3, with 14 bases identical to TRBD2. CDR3 length: 17 amino acids. With 7 bases clipped from V and 5 bases from J, the junction kept 11 bases outside the gene matches. Germline V gene lookup returns CDR1 ENHRY and CDR2 SYGVKD. Written as DNA, the CDR3 is TGTGCCATCACTGGGACTAGCGGGGGCCCGACTGGAGATACGCAGTATTTT. This gives the protein CAITGTSGGPTGDTQYF.

In its sample, this clonotype was seen a few times. The chain joins TRBV7-2 to TRBJ1-2, with no clear D. From germline, CDR1 is SGHTA and CDR2 FQGNSA. This CDR3 contains 14 residues. V was cut by 3 bases and J by 4 bases, with 12 bases left in between. CDR3 amino acids: CASSFGPQTYGYTF. CDR3 coding DNA: TGTGCCAGCAGCTTTGGGCCGCAGACCTATGGCTACACCTTC.

This chain joins TRBV12-3 or TRBV12-4 and TRBJ1-1, with a possible D match to TRBD1 (6 bases). V was cut by 5 bases and J by 12 bases, with 13 bases left in between. The CDR3 is 11 residues long. Written as DNA, the CDR3 is TGTGCCAGCAGTCGCAGGGGTCGAACTTTCTTT. This translates into CASSRRGRTFF.

This clonotype appeared a few times. The V gene is TRBV6-5, the J gene TRBJ1-4; D is unclear. CDR1 MNHEY and CDR2 SVGAGI come from the germline V gene. V was shortened by 0 bases and J by 4 bases, with 18 bases between the two germline ends. This CDR3 is 18 amino acids long. CDR3 residues: CASSYSGSPGGVNEKLFF. The DNA of the CDR3 is TGTGCCAGCAGTTACTCTGGGTCCCCCGGTGGGGTTAATGAAAAACTGTTTTTT.

CDR3 in amino acids: CASSLAFGTGSTDTQYF. In DNA, the CDR3 is TGCGCCAGCAGCTTGGCGTTCGGGACAGGGTCTACAGATACGCAGTATTTT. This chain links TRBV5-1 with TRBJ2-3; the match to TRBD1 covers 9 bases. The CDR3 is 17 amino acids. Germline loops: CDR1 SGHRS, CDR2 YFSETQ. With V trimmed by 0 bases and J by 3 bases, 8 bases remained unmatched.

This clonotype showed up just a few times. The rearrangement joins TRBV29-1 to TRBJ1-1, with D possibly TRBD1 on 5 matching bases. Germline values: CDR1 SQVTM, CDR2 ANQGSEA. Trimming pared 7 bases from V and 3 bases from J, leaving 12 bases between. The CDR3 is made up of 12 amino acids. The CDR3 protein is CSGDGTYTEAFF. In DNA, the CDR3 is TGCAGCGGAGACGGGACTTACACTGAAGCTTTCTTT.

Here the CDR3 reads CSAREGAGNTGELFF. As DNA, the CDR3 is TGCAGTGCTAGAGAGGGAGCGGGAAACACCGGGGAGCTGTTTTTT. The V call is TRBV20-1, the J call TRBJ2-2; 7 bases map to TRBD2. V shed 0 bases and J 2 bases; nucleotides not matched to a gene: 3. The CDR3 totals 15 residues. In germline, CDR1 is DFQATT, CDR2 SNEGSKA (reference sequence).

The gene calls are TRBV5-1 and TRBJ2-5, with 11 positions matching TRBD2. The CDR3 has 18 residues. CDR1 and CDR2 (germline): SGHRS, YFSETQ. Trimming removed 1 base from V and 3 bases from J; junction bases left unmatched: 11. CDR3 coding DNA: TGCGCCAGCAGCTTGTGGGCTAGCGGGGGGACAAGAAAAGAGACCCAGTACTTC. It codes for CASSLWASGGTRKETQYF. The entire variable domain, with the rest obtained from reference TRBV5-1 and TRBJ2-5, is as follows: KAGVTQTPRYLIKTRGQQVTLSCSPISGHRSVSWYQQTPGQGLQFLFEYFSETQRNKGNFPGRFSGRQFSNSRSEMNVSTLELGDSALYLCASSLWASGGTRKETQYFGPGTRLLVL.

This chain uses TRBV6-5 with TRBJ1-1; D is unclear. The V and J ends lost 7 bases and 3 bases respectively, with 12 bases between them. Germline loops: CDR1 MNHEY, CDR2 SVGAGI. This CDR3 has 13 amino acids. CDR3 residues: CASISPVDTEAFF. The DNA for the CDR3 is TGTGCCAGCATCTCACCGGTGGACACTGAAGCTTTCTTT.

The chain joins TRBV7-2 to TRBJ2-1; no firm D call. Deletions cut 1 base from V and 5 bases from J, with 3 bases between. The germline V gene has CDR1 SGHTA and CDR2 FQGNSA. The CDR3 is 12 amino acids. The CDR3 sequence is CASSLDHNEQFF. The CDR3 DNA reads as TGTGCCAGCAGCTTAGATCACAATGAGCAGTTCTTC.

The gene calls are TRBV20-1 and TRBJ2-3; TRBD2 agrees at 8 bases. With V trimmed by 3 bases and J by 1 base, 6 bases remained unmatched. The CDR3 covers 15 residues. Germline CDR1 reads DFQATT; CDR2 reads SNEGSKA (reference sequence). In DNA form, the CDR3 reads TGCAGTGCTAGTGTTGGGACTAGGGGCACAGATACGCAGTATTTT. The encoded protein is CSASVGTRGTDTQYF.

The genes are TRBV7-2 and TRBJ2-5, with D unclear. The CDR3 totals 15 residues. Germline V gene data show CDR1 as SGHTA and CDR2 as FQGNSA. Trimming cost V 0 bases and J 4 bases, with 12 bases left between them. DNA for the CDR3: TGTGCCAGCAGCTTAGCCACAGCACGTGGAGAGACCCAGTACTTC. Translating gives CASSLATARGETQYF.